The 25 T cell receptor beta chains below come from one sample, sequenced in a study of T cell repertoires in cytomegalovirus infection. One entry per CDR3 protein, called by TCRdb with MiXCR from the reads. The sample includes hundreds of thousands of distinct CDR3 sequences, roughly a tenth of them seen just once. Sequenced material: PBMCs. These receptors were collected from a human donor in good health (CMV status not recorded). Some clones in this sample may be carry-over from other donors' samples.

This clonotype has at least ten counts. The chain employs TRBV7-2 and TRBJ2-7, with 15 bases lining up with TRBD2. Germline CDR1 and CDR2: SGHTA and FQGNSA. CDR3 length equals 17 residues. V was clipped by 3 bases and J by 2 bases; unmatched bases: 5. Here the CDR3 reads CASSFGLAGGLPYEQYF. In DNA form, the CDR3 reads TGTGCCAGCAGCTTTGGACTAGCGGGGGGGCTCCCCTACGAGCAGTACTTC.

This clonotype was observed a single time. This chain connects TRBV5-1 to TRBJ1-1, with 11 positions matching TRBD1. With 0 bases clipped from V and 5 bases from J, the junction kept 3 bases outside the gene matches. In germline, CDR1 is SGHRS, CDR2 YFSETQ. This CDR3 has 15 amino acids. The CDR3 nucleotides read TGCGCCAGCAGCTTGGGGACAGGGGGCTCAACTGAAGCTTTCTTT. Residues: CASSLGTGGSTEAFF.

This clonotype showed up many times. CDR3 in DNA: TGTGCCAGCAGTCCTCGGGCCCTCCCCGGGGAGCTGTTTTTT. Translation gives CASSPRALPGELFF. V is TRBV6-2 or TRBV6-3 and J is TRBJ2-2, with D hard to call. V dropped 5 bases and J dropped 6 bases, with 13 bases sitting between them. Germline V lookup: CDR1 MNHEY, CDR2 SVGEGT. This CDR3 has 14 residues.

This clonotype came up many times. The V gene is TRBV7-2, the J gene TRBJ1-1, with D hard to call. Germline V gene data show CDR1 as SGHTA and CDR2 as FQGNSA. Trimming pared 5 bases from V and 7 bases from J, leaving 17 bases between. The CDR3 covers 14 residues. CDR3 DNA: TGTGCCAGCAGCCGAATCACGGAAATAGGTGAAGCTTTCTTT. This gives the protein CASSRITEIGEAFF.

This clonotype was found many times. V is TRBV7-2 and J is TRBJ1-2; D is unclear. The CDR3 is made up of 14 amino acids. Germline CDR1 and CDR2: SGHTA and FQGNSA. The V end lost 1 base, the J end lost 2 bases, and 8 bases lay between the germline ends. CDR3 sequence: CASSLVVENYGYTF. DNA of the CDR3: TGTGCCAGCAGCTTAGTAGTTGAAAACTATGGCTACACCTTC.

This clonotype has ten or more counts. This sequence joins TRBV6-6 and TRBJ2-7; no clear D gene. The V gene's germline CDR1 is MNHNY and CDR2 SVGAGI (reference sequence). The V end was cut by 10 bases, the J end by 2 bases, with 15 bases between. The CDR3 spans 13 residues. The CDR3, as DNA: TGTGCCACCCATAGTGCTACCACCTACGAGCAGTACTTC. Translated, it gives CATHSATTYEQYF.

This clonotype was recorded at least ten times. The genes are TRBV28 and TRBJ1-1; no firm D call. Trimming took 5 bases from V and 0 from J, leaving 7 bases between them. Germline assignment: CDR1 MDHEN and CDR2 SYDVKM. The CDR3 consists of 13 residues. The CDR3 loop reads CASSVQMNTEAFF. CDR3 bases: TGTGCCAGCAGTGTGCAGATGAACACTGAAGCTTTCTTT.

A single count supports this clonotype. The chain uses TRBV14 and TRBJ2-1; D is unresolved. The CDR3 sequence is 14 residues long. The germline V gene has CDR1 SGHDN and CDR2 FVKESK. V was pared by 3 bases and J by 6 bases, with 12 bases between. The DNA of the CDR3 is TGTGCCAGCAGCCAGGCAGGACGATTCAATGAGCAGTTCTTC. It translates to CASSQAGRFNEQFF.

CDR3 in DNA: TGTGCCAGCAGCCTACAGGGATTCCACTCTGGGGCCAACGTCCTGACTTTC. This encodes CASSLQGFHSGANVLTF. The chain employs TRBV9 and TRBJ2-6; TRBD1 is a possible D gene (6 bases). The germline V gene encodes CDR1 SGDLS and CDR2 YYNGEE. The ends were cut back, 4 bases at V and 0 bases at J, with 14 bases in the middle. The CDR3 has 17 residues.

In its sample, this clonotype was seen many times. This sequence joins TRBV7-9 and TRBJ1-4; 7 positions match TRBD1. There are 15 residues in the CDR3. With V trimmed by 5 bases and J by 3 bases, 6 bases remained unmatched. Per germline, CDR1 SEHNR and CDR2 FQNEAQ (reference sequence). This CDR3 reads CASSAPGGSNEKLFF. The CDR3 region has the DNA TGTGCCAGCAGCGCACCAGGGGGTTCTAATGAAAAACTGTTTTTT.

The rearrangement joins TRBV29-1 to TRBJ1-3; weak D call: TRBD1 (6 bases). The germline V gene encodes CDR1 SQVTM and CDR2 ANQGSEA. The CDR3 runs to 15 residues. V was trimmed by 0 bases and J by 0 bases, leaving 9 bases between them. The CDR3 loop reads CSVEDRGYSGNTIYF. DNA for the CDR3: TGCAGCGTTGAAGACAGGGGATACTCTGGAAACACCATATATTTT.

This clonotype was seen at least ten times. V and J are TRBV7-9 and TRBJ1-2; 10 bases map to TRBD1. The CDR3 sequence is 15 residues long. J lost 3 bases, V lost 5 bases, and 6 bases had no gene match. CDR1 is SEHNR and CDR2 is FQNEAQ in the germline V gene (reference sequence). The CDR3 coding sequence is TGTGCCAGCAGCGCGAATGGACAGGGGGACTATGGCTACACCTTC. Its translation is CASSANGQGDYGYTF.

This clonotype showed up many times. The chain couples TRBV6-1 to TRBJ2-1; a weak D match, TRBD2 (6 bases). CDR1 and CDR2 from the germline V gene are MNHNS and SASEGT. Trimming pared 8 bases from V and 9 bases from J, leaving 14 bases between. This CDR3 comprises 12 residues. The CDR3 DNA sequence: TGTGCCAGCCCTGAGGTGGGGGGTGAGCAGTTCTTC. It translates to CASPEVGGEQFF.

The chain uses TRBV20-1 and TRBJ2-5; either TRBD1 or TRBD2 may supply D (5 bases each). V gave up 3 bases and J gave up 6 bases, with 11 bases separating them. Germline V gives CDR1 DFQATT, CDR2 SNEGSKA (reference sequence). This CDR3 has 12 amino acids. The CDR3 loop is CSARSRGKTQYF. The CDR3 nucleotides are TGCAGTGCTAGGTCGAGGGGAAAGACCCAGTACTTC.

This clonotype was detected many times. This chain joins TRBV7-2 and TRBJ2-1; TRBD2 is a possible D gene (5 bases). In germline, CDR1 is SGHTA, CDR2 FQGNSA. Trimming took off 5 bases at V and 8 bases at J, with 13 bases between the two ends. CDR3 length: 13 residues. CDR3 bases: TGTGCCAGCAGCAAGGGTCCGGAGGATGAGCAGTTCTTC. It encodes CASSKGPEDEQFF. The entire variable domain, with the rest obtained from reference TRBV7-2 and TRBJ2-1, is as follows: GAGVSQSPSNKVTEKGKDVELRCDPISGHTALYWYRQSLGQGLEFLIYFQGNSAPDKSGLPSDRFSAERTGGSVSTLTIQRTQQEDSAVYLCASSKGPEDEQFFGPGTRLTVL.

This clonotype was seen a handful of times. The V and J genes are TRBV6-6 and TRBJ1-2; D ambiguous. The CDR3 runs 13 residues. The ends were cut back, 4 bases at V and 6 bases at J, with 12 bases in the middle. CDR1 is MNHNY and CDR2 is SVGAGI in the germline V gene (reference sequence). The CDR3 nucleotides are TGTGCCAGCAGTTTTTCCCAGAGCAATGGCTACACCTTC. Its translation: CASSFSQSNGYTF.

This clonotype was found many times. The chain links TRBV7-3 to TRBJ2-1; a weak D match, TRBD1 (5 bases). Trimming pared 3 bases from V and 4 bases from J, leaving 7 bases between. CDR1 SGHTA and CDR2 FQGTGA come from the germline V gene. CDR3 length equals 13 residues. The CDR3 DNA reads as TGTGCCAGCAGCTTGGACACTTACAATGAGCAGTTCTTC. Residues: CASSLDTYNEQFF.

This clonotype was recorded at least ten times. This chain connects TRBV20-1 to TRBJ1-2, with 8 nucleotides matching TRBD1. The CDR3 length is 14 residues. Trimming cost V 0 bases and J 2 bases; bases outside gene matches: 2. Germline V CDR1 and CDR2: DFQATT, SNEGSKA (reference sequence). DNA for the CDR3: TGCAGTGCTAGAGACAGGGGGCAGAACTATGGCTACACCTTC. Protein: CSARDRGQNYGYTF.

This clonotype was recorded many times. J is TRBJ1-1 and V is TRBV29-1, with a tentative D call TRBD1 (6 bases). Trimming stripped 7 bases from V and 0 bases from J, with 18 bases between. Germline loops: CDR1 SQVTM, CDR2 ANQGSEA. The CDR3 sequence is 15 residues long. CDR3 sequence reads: CSAVPPGDLNTEAFF. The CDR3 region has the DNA TGCAGCGCCGTACCCCCAGGGGATCTGAACACTGAAGCTTTCTTT.

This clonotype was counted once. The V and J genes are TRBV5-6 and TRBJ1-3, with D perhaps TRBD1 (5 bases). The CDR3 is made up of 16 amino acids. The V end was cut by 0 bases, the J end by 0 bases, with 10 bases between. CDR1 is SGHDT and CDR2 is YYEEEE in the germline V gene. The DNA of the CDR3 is TGTGCCAGCAGCTTGGGGCGGACAAACTCTGGAAACACCATATATTTT. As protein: CASSLGRTNSGNTIYF.

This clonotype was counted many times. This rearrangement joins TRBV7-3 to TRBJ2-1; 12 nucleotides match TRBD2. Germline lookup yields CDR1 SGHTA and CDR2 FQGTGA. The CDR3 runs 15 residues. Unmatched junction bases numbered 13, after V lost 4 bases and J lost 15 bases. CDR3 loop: CASSSSSTSGGYAFF. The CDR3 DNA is TGTGCCAGCAGCTCATCTTCGACTAGCGGGGGCTACGCGTTCTTC.

The CDR3 loop reads CASSIGHPLNQPQHF. CDR3 bases: TGTGCCAGTAGTATAGGGCACCCGCTGAATCAGCCCCAGCATTTT. The J gene is TRBJ1-5, the V gene TRBV19; D is unclear. V lost 1 base, J lost 4 bases, and 11 bases lay in between. The CDR3 totals 15 residues. Germline assignment: CDR1 LNHDA and CDR2 SQIVND (reference sequence). The whole variable domain, filled in from reference TRBV19 and TRBJ1-5, reads DGGITQSPKYLFRKEGQNVTLSCEQNLNHDAMYWYRQDPGQGLRLIYYSQIVNDFQKGDIAEGYSVSREKKESFPLTVTSAQKNPTAFYLCASSIGHPLNQPQHFGDGTRLSIL.

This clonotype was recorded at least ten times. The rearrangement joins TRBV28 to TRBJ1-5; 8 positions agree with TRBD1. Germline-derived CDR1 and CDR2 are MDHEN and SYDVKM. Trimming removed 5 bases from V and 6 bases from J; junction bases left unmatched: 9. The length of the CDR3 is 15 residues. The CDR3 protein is CASSQQGARGQPQHF. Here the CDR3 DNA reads TGTGCCAGCAGTCAGCAGGGGGCAAGAGGTCAGCCCCAGCATTTT. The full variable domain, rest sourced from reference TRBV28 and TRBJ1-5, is DVKVTQSSRYLVKRTGEKVFLECVQDMDHENMFWYRQDPGLGLRLIYFSYDVKMKEKGDIPEGYSVSREKKERFSLILESASTNQTSMYLCASSQQGARGQPQHFGDGTRLSIL.

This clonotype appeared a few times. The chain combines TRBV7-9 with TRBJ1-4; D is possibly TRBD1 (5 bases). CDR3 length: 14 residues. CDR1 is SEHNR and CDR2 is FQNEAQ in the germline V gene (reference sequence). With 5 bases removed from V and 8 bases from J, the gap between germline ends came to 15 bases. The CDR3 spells CASSVTGKGEKLFF. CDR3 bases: TGTGCCAGCAGCGTCACCGGGAAGGGGGAAAAACTGTTTTTT.

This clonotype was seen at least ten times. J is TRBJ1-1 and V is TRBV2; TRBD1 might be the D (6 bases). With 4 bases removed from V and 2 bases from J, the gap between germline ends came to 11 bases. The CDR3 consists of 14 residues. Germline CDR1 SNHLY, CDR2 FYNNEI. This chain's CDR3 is CASSGGQINTEAFF. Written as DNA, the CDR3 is TGTGCCAGCAGTGGGGGACAAATAAACACTGAAGCTTTCTTT.